This entry describes one T cell receptor (beta chain). The antigen is unknown. Germline V gene lookup returns CDR1 SGHVS and CDR2 FQNEAQ. The CDR3 runs 15 residues. Trimming stripped 0 bases from V and 0 bases from J, with 3 bases between. This entry is derived from a study of cytomegalovirus exposure and HLA in healthy donors. Across the study: In an earlier analysis, 95 million to 130 million unique TCR beta sequences were found from some 180 million T cells. Study findings and constraints: Prediction of most subjects' HLA-A and HLA-B alleles by TCR beta sequences was reportedly accurate. With later analysis, a missense DCLRE1C variant became linked to TCR beta V- and J-gene trimming.

A multiplex PCR was run with 60 Vbeta primers and 13 Jbeta primers. Only in-frame clones appear in the TCRdb table, and some are missing; sequencing was by immunoSEQ multiplex PCR. The table lists 150,000 to 200,000 clones, about 81% of them singletons. The clonotype comes from a woman aged 18-29 years in good health and CMV-seronegative. The chain employs TRBV7-8 and TRBJ2-6; D gene ambiguous. Sample: PBMCs. The DNA of the CDR3 is TGTGCCAGCAGCTTAGCTAGCTCTGGGGCCAACGTCCTGACTTTC. Translating it yields CASSLASSGANVLTF.